These 7 T cell receptor beta chains originate from one sample sequenced in a study of T-cell reconstitution after alpha-beta-depleted transplantation in children. Unique molecular identifiers tagged the TCRbeta library. TCRdb independently ran MiXCR on the PCR reads; one entry per CDR3 protein. Among 500,000 to 600,000 distinct CDR3 sequences listed, more than 20% were seen once. Material: PBMCs, obtained before TCRalphabeta/CD19-depleted stem cell transplant. Source of these receptors: a boy in the first two years of life with Wiskott-Aldrich syndrome, due to receive a stem cell transplant.

This clonotype has only a few counts. This chain connects TRBV5-1 to TRBJ2-7, with D perhaps assigned TRBD1 or TRBD2 (5 bases each). Trimming cost V 0 bases and J 2 bases, with 15 bases left between them. Germline assignment: CDR1 SGHRS and CDR2 YFSETQ. This CDR3 is 16 amino acids long. For the CDR3, the DNA is TGCGCCAGCAGCTTGGCCCCCGGGGCCGATACCTACGAGCAGTACTTC. Residues: CASSLAPGADTYEQYF.

The gene calls are TRBV7-8 and TRBJ2-7; the D is unclear. CDR1 and CDR2 (germline): SGHVS, FQNEAQ. The CDR3 covers 15 residues. Deletions cut 1 base from V and 5 bases from J, with 15 bases between. CDR3 nucleotides: TGTGCCAGCAGCTTAGATTTGGGAATAGTAGACGAGCAGTACTTC. Translation: CASSLDLGIVDEQYF.

The rearrangement links TRBV5-1 to TRBJ2-1; 12 nucleotides match TRBD1. J lost 5 bases, V lost 0 bases, and 3 bases had no gene match. CDR3 length: 16 residues. The germline CDR1 and CDR2 sequences are SGHRS and YFSETQ. The CDR3 is CASSLAWDRGHNEQFF. The CDR3 DNA reads TGCGCCAGCAGCTTGGCGTGGGACAGGGGGCACAATGAGCAGTTCTTC.

This chain links TRBV7-9 with TRBJ1-3; D remains unclear. Trimming cost V 6 bases and J 0 bases, with 9 bases left between them. CDR1 and CDR2 from the germline V gene are SEHNR and FQNEAQ (reference sequence). This CDR3 spans 14 amino acids. CDR3 loop: CASRPAPSGNTIYF. CDR3 DNA sequence: TGTGCCAGCAGACCCGCTCCCTCTGGAAACACCATATATTTT.

This chain connects TRBV5-1 to TRBJ1-2; D might be TRBD1 (5 bases). The CDR3 covers 14 residues. Looked up from germline, CDR1 is SGHRS and CDR2 is YFSETQ. The V end lost 4 bases, the J end lost 0 bases, and 10 bases lay between the germline ends. CDR3 protein: CASSNRDANYGYTF. The CDR3, as DNA: TGCGCCAGCAGCAACCGGGACGCTAACTATGGCTACACCTTC.

The chain joins TRBV4-2 to TRBJ2-2, with 7 positions matching TRBD2. Trimming cost V 5 bases and J 2 bases; bases outside gene matches: 8. Per the germline V gene, CDR1 is LGHNA and CDR2 is YNFKEQ. This CDR3 is built from 16 residues. CDR3 nucleotide sequence: TGTGCCAGCAGCTCGCGGACTAGACTTAACACCGGGGAGCTGTTTTTT. Translating gives CASSSRTRLNTGELFF.

The chain recombines TRBV5-1 with TRBJ2-1; weak D call: TRBD2 (6 bases). The germline V gene has CDR1 SGHRS and CDR2 YFSETQ. The CDR3 is 15 residues long. The V end lost 4 bases, the J end lost 6 bases, and 17 bases lay between the germline ends. Written as DNA, the CDR3 is TGCGCCAGCAGCAAGGACGGCGGGAATCTCAATGAGCAGTTCTTC. Amino acids: CASSKDGGNLNEQFF.